These T cell receptor beta chains were read from a single sample in a study of blood T cell repertoires in COVID-19. Sequenced by immunoSEQ multiplex PCR; TCRdb stores in-frame clones only, minus some. Of some 250,000 clones listed, approximately 81% were seen once; the top ten hold under 3%. Sequencing input: peripheral blood. These receptors were obtained from a woman aged 55 to 70 with active or convalescent COVID-19. Each CDR3 is given without its conserved first and last residue. The D gene is left open where the match is weak.

v_call d_call cdr3_aa
TRBV18 TRBD1 ASSPGTGVGNTIY
TRBV6-2/TRBV6-3 NA ASSYSRGVLTYEQY
TRBV4-3 TRBD1 ASSQLDRDYEQY
TRBV2 NA ASSDMFGGNLAYEQY
TRBV20-1 NA SASGASPNTGELF
TRBV3-1/TRBV3-2 NA ASSLDSGVWTEAF
TRBV19 NA ASSKTGRSYEQY
TRBV7-2 NA ASSFVTGPQETQY
TRBV5-4 NA ASSLANQGGGELF
TRBV25-1 NA ASSERWGQGRNGYT
TRBV6-4 TRBD1 ASSPQGAPGYT
TRBV7-9 NA ASSLGMGRDGGYT
TRBV27 TRBD1 ASSSGTGQARTGELF
TRBV2 NA ASSERAGEPFANTGELF
TRBV2 NA ASSQTVNTEAF
TRBV19 NA ASSPIQGRAGYT
TRBV3-1/TRBV3-2 NA ASSQDTSWGGLY